A single TCR beta chain is shown here with its context. No antigen is known for it. Healthy people donating bone marrow made up the donors. The record originates from a study of cytomegalovirus exposure and HLA in healthy donors. Study as a whole: T cells numbering around 190 million yielded some 110 million unique TCR beta sequences in an earlier analysis. Study findings and constraints: In an earlier analysis, productive rearrangement rates for most beta V segments clustered near 87% or 30%. More than 150 TCR beta chains were listed as cytomegalovirus-associated.

The J segment lost 3 bases and the V segment lost 6 bases, leaving 10 bases of the junction unmatched. This CDR3 spans 15 amino acids. The germline V gene has CDR1 MNHEY and CDR2 SVGAGI. 60 Vbeta and 13 Jbeta primers were used in PCR. The assay was immunoSEQ multiplex PCR, and TCRdb's table has in-frame clones only and misses some. Of under 150,000 clones listed, about 64% were seen once; the top ten hold about 7.7%. Sequencing was performed on PBMCs. The chain employs TRBV6-5 and TRBJ2-7; 8 bases are shared with TRBD1. The TCR was taken from a man aged 18 to 35 in good health and CMV-seropositive. CDR3 sequence (DNA): TGTGCCAGCAGCCGAACTCGGACAGGGAGCTACGAGCAGTACTTC. Translation: CASSRTRTGSYEQYF.